This T cell receptor (beta chain) stems from a study of human T cells and chemical hapten exposure. Looked up from germline, CDR1 is SGHRS and CDR2 is YFSETQ. The CDR3 spans 14 residues. Trimming removed 5 bases at V and 0 bases at J, with 8 bases between. In TCRdb, the RACE reads were re-called with MiXCR into one record per CDR3 protein. The sample lists 280,000 or so distinct CDR3 sequences, 7.5% to 9% occurring once. Stated time point: pre-sensitization, week 0. The treatment here: therapeutic diphenylcyclopropenone sensitization with weekly scalp DPC. This receptor was obtained from a man between 18 and 29 years old with alopecia areata. Some clones in this sample may be carry-over from other donors' samples. V gene TRBV5-1 combines with J gene TRBJ1-4; the D is unclear. Sequencing used whole blood, obtained in connection with sensitization to the hapten diphenylcyclopropenone (DPC). The DNA for the CDR3 is TGCGCCAGCAGGAAGGATTCAACTAATGAAAAACTGTTTTTT. Translated: CASRKDSTNEKLFF. Combining the CDR3 with reference TRBV5-1 and TRBJ1-4 gives the whole variable domain KAGVTQTPRYLIKTRGQQVTLSCSPISGHRSVSWYQQTPGQGLQFLFEYFSETQRNKGNFPGRFSGRQFSNSRSEMNVSTLELGDSALYLCASRKDSTNEKLFFGSGTQLSVL.